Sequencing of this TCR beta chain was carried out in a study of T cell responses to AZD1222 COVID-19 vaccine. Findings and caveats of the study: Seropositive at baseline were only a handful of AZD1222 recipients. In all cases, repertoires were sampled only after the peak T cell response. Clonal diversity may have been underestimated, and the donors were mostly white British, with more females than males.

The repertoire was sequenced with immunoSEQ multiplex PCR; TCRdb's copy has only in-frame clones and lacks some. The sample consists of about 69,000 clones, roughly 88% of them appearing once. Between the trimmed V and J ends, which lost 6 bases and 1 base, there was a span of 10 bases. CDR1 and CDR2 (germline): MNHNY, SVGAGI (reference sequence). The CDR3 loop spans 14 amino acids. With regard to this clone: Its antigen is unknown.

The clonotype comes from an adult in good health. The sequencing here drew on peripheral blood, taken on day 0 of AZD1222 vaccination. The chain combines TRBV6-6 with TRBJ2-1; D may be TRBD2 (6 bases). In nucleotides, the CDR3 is TGTGCCAGCAGGGAGGGCACGTCCTACAATGAGCAGTTCTTC. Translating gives CASREGTSYNEQFF.